The sequence of this TCR beta chain was determined in a study of human T cells and chemical hapten exposure. Study context: Donors were sensitized with 2% DPC on the upper inner arm.

Study-level findings and limits: TCRs exceeding a frequency of 1 in 1000 stayed unchanged under DPC sensitization. Expanded TCRs grouped into significantly more large CDR3 similarity clusters than controls produced.

Time point of the sample: patch test 3, about 24 weeks after DPC sensitization. Documented treatment: therapeutic diphenylcyclopropenone sensitization with weekly scalp DPC. Patch tests were applied only after blood draws. V was trimmed by 1 base and J by 7 bases, leaving 4 bases between them. The CDR3 has 12 residues. Germline V lookup: CDR1 SGHDN, CDR2 FVKESK. Using its own MiXCR run on the RACE reads, TCRdb lists one record per CDR3 protein. The table lists about 82,000 distinct CDR3 sequences, over 10% of them singletons. This clonotype was recorded many times. What it recognizes is unknown. The sequencing here drew on whole blood, taken in connection with sensitization to the hapten diphenylcyclopropenone (DPC). This TCR was sampled from a woman aged 50 to 60 with alopecia areata. Some clones in this sample may be carry-over from other donors' samples. The V call is TRBV14, the J call TRBJ1-4; D gene uncertain. This CDR3 is CASSQVLEKLFF. The CDR3 bases are TGTGCCAGCAGCCAAGTCCTTGAAAAACTGTTTTTT.